The 30 T cell receptor beta chains presented below share a single source sample, sequenced in a study of immune cell composition in non-small cell lung cancer. Using immunoSEQ multiplex PCR, the repertoire was profiled, and TCRdb retains in-frame clones only, with some absent. The table has over 2,500 clones, about three quarters seen once; the top ten hold 13%. Normal lung was taken at the farthest possible site, at least 3 cm from tumour. Specimen: non-adjacent lung tissue. Receptors were obtained from a human donor with non-small cell lung cancer. The donor label of this sample is uncertain.

The V gene is TRBV5-6, the J gene TRBJ2-3; TRBD2 aligns across 14 bases. The CDR3 has 17 amino acids. Germline CDR1 reads SGHDT; CDR2 reads YYEEEE. The trim removed 4 bases at V and 4 bases at J, leaving 8 bases unmatched. DNA for the CDR3: TGTGCCAGCAGCGGGGGGACTAGCGGGAGTGGGTCAGATACGCAGTATTTT. This codes for CASSGGTSGSGSDTQYF.

V gene TRBV19 combines with J gene TRBJ2-5; 8 nucleotides line up with TRBD2. Germline trimming cut 1 base from V and 2 bases from J; bases unmatched to any gene: 3. CDR1 is LNHDA, CDR2 SQIVND, per germline (reference sequence). This CDR3 comprises 15 residues. CDR3 loop: CASSIAASGQETQYF. CDR3 coding DNA: TGTGCCAGTAGTATAGCGGCTAGCGGGCAAGAGACCCAGTACTTC.

The V and J genes are TRBV5-1 and TRBJ2-7; D is uncertain. Trimming pared 0 bases from V and 4 bases from J, leaving 5 bases between. This CDR3 contains 12 residues. Germline loops: CDR1 SGHRS, CDR2 YFSETQ. Written as DNA, the CDR3 is TGCGCCAGCAGCTTGGGGCAGTACGAGCAGTACTTC. Translating gives CASSLGQYEQYF. The full variable domain, rest sourced from reference TRBV5-1 and TRBJ2-7, is KAGVTQTPRYLIKTRGQQVTLSCSPISGHRSVSWYQQTPGQGLQFLFEYFSETQRNKGNFPGRFSGRQFSNSRSEMNVSTLELGDSALYLCASSLGQYEQYFGPGTRLTVT.

The gene calls are TRBV6-6 and TRBJ1-2, with a tentative D call TRBD1 (5 bases). Trimming cost V 6 bases and J 3 bases, with 17 bases left between them. Germline CDR1 reads MNHNY; CDR2 reads SVGAGI (reference sequence). The CDR3 length is 15 residues. CDR3 residues: CASSTDGREYYGYTF. The CDR3 DNA sequence: TGTGCCAGCAGCACAGACGGCAGGGAATACTATGGCTACACCTTC.

The chain joins TRBV6-5 to TRBJ1-1; 7 bases are shared with TRBD1. Germline trimming cut 7 bases from V and 10 bases from J; bases unmatched to any gene: 6. Germline assignment: CDR1 MNHEY and CDR2 SVGAGI. The CDR3 totals 11 residues. Written as DNA, the CDR3 is TGTGCCAGCACTGACAGGGATCGAGCTTTCTTT. This gives the protein CASTDRDRAFF.

The rearrangement uses TRBV7-9 and TRBJ2-1; D gene ambiguous. Per germline, CDR1 SEHNR and CDR2 FQNEAQ (reference sequence). V was clipped by 3 bases and J by 4 bases, with 4 bases between them. The CDR3 consists of 12 residues. This CDR3 reads CASSFVYNEQFF. CDR3 bases: TGTGCCAGCAGCTTCGTATACAATGAGCAGTTCTTC. The complete variable domain, with remaining parts taken from reference TRBV7-9 and TRBJ2-1, reads DTGVSQNPRHKITKRGQNVTFRCDPISEHNRLYWYRQTLGQGPEFLTYFQNEAQLEKSRLLSDRFSAERPKGSFSTLEIQRTEQGDSAMYLCASSFVYNEQFFGPGTRLTVL.

The rearrangement joins TRBV7-2 to TRBJ2-7, with 7 nucleotides matching TRBD2. The CDR3 length is 15 residues. Looked up from germline, CDR1 is SGHTA and CDR2 is FQGNSA. Trimming removed 5 bases from V and 5 bases from J; junction bases left unmatched: 12. The CDR3 bases are TGTGCCAGCAGCCCTCCCGGGGGGAAACGGGACGAGCAGTACTTC. The encoded protein is CASSPPGGKRDEQYF.

V and J are TRBV10-3 and TRBJ2-4, with 12 bases aligning to TRBD1. V gave up 4 bases and J gave up 6 bases; unmatched junction bases: 7. The V gene's germline CDR1 is ENHRY and CDR2 SYGVKD. CDR3 length: 16 residues. As DNA, the CDR3 is TGTGCCATCAGTGCGTTGGGACAGGGGGCGGGAAACATTCAGTACTTC. This gives the protein CAISALGQGAGNIQYF.

The CDR3 DNA reads as TGTGCCAGCAGTTTTGTGAGACAGGGCCTTCGCGAGCAGTACTTC. As protein: CASSFVRQGLREQYF. The gene calls are TRBV27 and TRBJ2-7; 7 positions agree with TRBD1. The CDR3 is 15 amino acids. V trimming: 3 bases; J trimming: 6 bases; junction bases outside the gene matches: 11. CDR1 and CDR2 (germline): MNHEY, SMNVEV (reference sequence).

The genes are TRBV19 and TRBJ1-5, with 7 bases lining up with TRBD1. CDR3 length: 15 residues. V was clipped by 5 bases and J by 0 bases; unmatched bases: 4. Germline CDR1 reads LNHDA; CDR2 reads SQIVND (reference sequence). As DNA, the CDR3 is TGTGCCAGTAGTGGAGGGACAGTTAGCAATCAGCCCCAGCATTTT. Its translation is CASSGGTVSNQPQHF. Based on the CDR3 plus reference TRBV19 and TRBJ1-5, the full variable domain is DGGITQSPKYLFRKEGQNVTLSCEQNLNHDAMYWYRQDPGQGLRLIYYSQIVNDFQKGDIAEGYSVSREKKESFPLTVTSAQKNPTAFYLCASSGGTVSNQPQHFGDGTRLSIL.

The chain uses TRBV7-2 and TRBJ1-3, with 9 bases identical to TRBD1. CDR1 SGHTA and CDR2 FQGNSA come from the germline V gene. The CDR3 totals 19 residues. V lost 5 bases and J lost 0; bases outside the gene matches: 14. In nucleotides, the CDR3 is TGTGCCAGCAGCCAACGAGCCGGGACAGGGCCTCTCTCTGGAAACACCATATATTTT. Translating it yields CASSQRAGTGPLSGNTIYF.

A note on this clone: The same CDR3 also results from other DNA sequences found in this sample. This chain links TRBV5-1 with TRBJ1-1; 7 bases line up with TRBD1. Germline V gives CDR1 SGHRS, CDR2 YFSETQ. J lost 4 bases, V lost 0 bases, and 3 bases had no gene match. There are 14 residues in the CDR3. CDR3: CASSLASGGTEAFF. The CDR3 DNA follows: TGCGCCAGCAGCTTGGCCTCAGGGGGCACTGAAGCTTTCTTT. The full variable domain, rest sourced from reference TRBV5-1 and TRBJ1-1, is KAGVTQTPRYLIKTRGQQVTLSCSPISGHRSVSWYQQTPGQGLQFLFEYFSETQRNKGNFPGRFSGRQFSNSRSEMNVSTLELGDSALYLCASSLASGGTEAFFGQGTRLTVV.

The chain recombines TRBV28 with TRBJ2-3; TRBD1 matches 9 bases. This CDR3 is 16 amino acids long. Per the germline V gene, CDR1 is MDHEN and CDR2 is SYDVKM. Germline trimming cut 1 base from V and 2 bases from J; bases unmatched to any gene: 4. CDR3 region: CASSLSGQGSTDTQYF. For the CDR3, the DNA is TGTGCCAGCAGTTTATCAGGACAGGGGTCCACAGATACGCAGTATTTT. The whole variable domain, remainder taken from reference TRBV28 and TRBJ2-3, is DVKVTQSSRYLVKRTGEKVFLECVQDMDHENMFWYRQDPGLGLRLIYFSYDVKMKEKGDIPEGYSVSREKKERFSLILESASTNQTSMYLCASSLSGQGSTDTQYFGPGTRLTVL.

This rearrangement joins TRBV11-2 to TRBJ2-5; a weak D match, TRBD2 (6 bases). The germline V gene encodes CDR1 SGHAT and CDR2 FQNNGV. The CDR3 has 16 residues. Trimming left V 1 base short and J 0 bases short, with 12 bases between. DNA for the CDR3: TGTGCCAGCAGCTTAGGGGAGCGGGCCAACCAAGAGACCCAGTACTTC. It translates to CASSLGERANQETQYF.

CDR3 loop: CASSVATLSEQYF. The CDR3 DNA is TGTGCCAGCAGCGTAGCTACCCTCTCCGAGCAGTACTTC. The chain joins TRBV9 to TRBJ2-7; D remains unclear. Germline loops: CDR1 SGDLS, CDR2 YYNGEE. The CDR3 length is 13 residues. With 0 bases removed from V and 6 bases from J, the gap between germline ends came to 10 bases.

The chain combines TRBV10-3 with TRBJ1-2; 11 bases fit TRBD1. CDR3 length: 14 residues. Germline-derived CDR1 and CDR2 are ENHRY and SYGVKD. V dropped 4 bases and J dropped 5; count of bases not matched to a gene: 3. CDR3 in DNA: TGTGCCATCAGTGCAGGACAGGGGGCGTATGGCTACACCTTC. This gives the protein CAISAGQGAYGYTF.

The chain couples TRBV2 to TRBJ2-2; D may be TRBD2 (6 bases). There are 15 residues in the CDR3. V gave up 4 bases and J gave up 5 bases, with 14 bases separating them. The germline V gene has CDR1 SNHLY and CDR2 FYNNEI. Written as DNA, the CDR3 is TGTGCCAGCAGTGTGAGGAGGGTTGAAACCGGGGAGCTGTTTTTT. This translates into CASSVRRVETGELFF.

The chain is built from TRBV5-4 and TRBJ2-7; no firm D call. The CDR3 is 13 amino acids. With 0 bases removed from V and 6 bases from J, the gap between germline ends came to 10 bases. Germline loops: CDR1 SGHNT, CDR2 YYREEE (reference sequence). DNA for the CDR3: TGTGCCAGCAGCTTGGACCAGCGCCGCGAGCAGTACTTC. Protein: CASSLDQRREQYF.

V is TRBV7-9 and J is TRBJ2-5, with 7 bases fitting TRBD1. Germline CDR1 SEHNR, CDR2 FQNEAQ (reference sequence). The CDR3 is made up of 13 amino acids. V dropped 4 bases and J dropped 3; count of bases not matched to a gene: 2. The DNA of the CDR3 is TGTGCCAGCAGCTGGGGACAGAAAGAGACCCAGTACTTC. This translates into CASSWGQKETQYF.

Of note for this clone: Other DNA sequences in this specimen translate into the identical CDR3. CDR3: CASRASGSTDTQYF. The CDR3 region has the DNA TGTGCCAGTAGAGCTAGCGGGAGCACAGATACGCAGTATTTT. The chain employs TRBV19 and TRBJ2-3; 8 bases map to TRBD2. The V and J ends lost 6 bases and 0 bases, in that order; junction bases with no gene match: 2. In germline, CDR1 is LNHDA, CDR2 SQIVND (reference sequence). The CDR3 is 14 amino acids.

The chain carries TRBV15 and TRBJ2-5; D is ambiguous. The germline V gene encodes CDR1 LNHNV and CDR2 YYDKDF (reference sequence). V dropped 0 bases and J dropped 7 bases, with 6 bases sitting between them. The CDR3 runs 12 residues. CDR3 nucleotides: TGTGCCACCAGCAGAGATTCGGGGACCCAGTACTTC. This sequence encodes CATSRDSGTQYF.

This clone was counted a few times. J is TRBJ2-1 and V is TRBV5-1, with D possibly TRBD2 on 6 matching bases. V was cut by 3 bases and J by 3 bases, with 10 bases left in between. Per the germline V gene, CDR1 is SGHRS and CDR2 is YFSETQ. The CDR3 length is 14 residues. CDR3 nucleotides: TGCGCCAGCAGCTCGGGACTCGACTACAATGAGCAGTTCTTC. Amino acid sequence: CASSSGLDYNEQFF.

The chain employs TRBV14 and TRBJ2-3; no reliable D call. With 2 bases removed from V and 4 bases from J, the gap between germline ends came to 19 bases. Germline values: CDR1 SGHDN, CDR2 FVKESK. The CDR3 consists of 17 residues. CDR3 bases: TGTGCCAGCAGCCAAAGATCCCAGGATCTGTTCGCAGATACGCAGTATTTT. Translating it yields CASSQRSQDLFADTQYF.

The CDR3 loop is CAISESRVGELFF. CDR3 DNA: TGTGCCATCAGTGAGTCCCGGGTGGGGGAGCTGTTTTTT. The rearrangement uses TRBV10-3 and TRBJ2-2; D ambiguous. CDR1 is ENHRY and CDR2 is SYGVKD in the germline V gene. The CDR3 contains 13 residues. Trimming took 0 bases from V and 8 from J, leaving 7 bases between them.

The V and J genes are TRBV28 and TRBJ1-4, with D maybe TRBD1 (5 bases). The germline V gene encodes CDR1 MDHEN and CDR2 SYDVKM. The CDR3 has 14 residues. The V and J ends lost 3 bases and 4 bases respectively, with 9 bases between them. CDR3 nucleotide sequence: TGTGCCAGCAGTTTTCCCCAGGGTAATGAAAAACTGTTTTTT. It codes for CASSFPQGNEKLFF.

This chain connects TRBV14 to TRBJ2-2, with D possibly matching TRBD2 (6 bases). The ends were cut back, 8 bases at V and 5 bases at J, with 12 bases in the middle. Germline V lookup: CDR1 SGHDN, CDR2 FVKESK. The CDR3 loop spans 13 amino acids. CDR3 region: CASRSGGTGELFF. The CDR3, as DNA: TGTGCCAGCCGTTCCGGGGGTACCGGGGAGCTGTTTTTT.

The J gene is TRBJ2-5, the V gene TRBV6-6; possibly TRBD2 for D (8 bases). The CDR3 consists of 15 residues. Germline-derived CDR1 and CDR2 are MNHNY and SVGAGI (reference sequence). The ends were cut back, 5 bases at V and 5 bases at J, with 18 bases in the middle. CDR3 DNA: TGTGCCAGCAGTAGGGACAGCGGGAGCCTCGAGACCCAGTACTTC. Its protein is CASSRDSGSLETQYF.

The genes are TRBV7-2 and TRBJ2-7, with 10 bases lining up with TRBD2. CDR1 SGHTA and CDR2 FQGNSA come from the germline V gene. V shed 7 bases and J 4 bases; nucleotides not matched to a gene: 7. There are 14 residues in the CDR3. This CDR3 is CASKPGLAKYEQYF. CDR3 nucleotides: TGTGCCAGCAAGCCGGGACTAGCGAAATACGAGCAGTACTTC.

The genes are TRBV10-3 and TRBJ1-2; 11 bases fit TRBD1. V lost 0 bases to trimming and J lost 4 bases; unmatched junction nucleotides: 4. The CDR3 totals 16 residues. Germline CDR1 is ENHRY and CDR2 is SYGVKD. This CDR3 reads CAISESGQGAFYGYTF. In DNA, the CDR3 is TGTGCCATCAGTGAGTCTGGACAGGGGGCTTTCTATGGCTACACCTTC.

Comments on this clone: One end of the junction does not line up with germline, which may come from a read error. This sequence joins TRBV19 and TRBJ2-7, with D possibly being TRBD1 (6 bases). CDR1 and CDR2 (germline): LNHDA, SQIVND (reference sequence). The length of the CDR3 is 12 residues. The CDR3 protein is CASSNGDIERYF. The CDR3 nucleotides read TGTGCCAGTAGTAATGGGGACATCGAGCGGTACTTC.